One and the same sample provided the 8 T cell receptor beta chains below, sequenced in a study of blood T cells in healthy people across ages. A second PCR, run for about 6 to 12 cycles, used a sample-barcoded 5' primer plus a J-beta primer mix. TCRdb re-derived calls from the 5' RACE reads in MiXCR, one entry per CDR3 protein. The table has about 780,000 distinct CDR3 sequences, about half seen once; the top ten hold approximately 18%. Specimen: blood. The receptor source for this set is an older man in good health.

This rearrangement joins TRBV4-2 to TRBJ2-1, with TRBD1 as a possible D gene (5 bases). V lost 1 base and J lost 1, with 14 bases in between. The CDR3 has 17 residues. Germline assignment: CDR1 LGHNA and CDR2 YNFKEQ. DNA of the CDR3: TGTGCCAGCAGCCAAGCCCAGGTAGCAGGGTCCTACAATGAGCAGTTCTTC. It encodes CASSQAQVAGSYNEQFF.

V is TRBV29-1 and J is TRBJ2-6; D is possibly TRBD2 (5 bases). The V gene's germline CDR1 is SQVTM and CDR2 ANQGSEA. The CDR3 consists of 18 residues. V shed 6 bases and J shed 4 bases, with 25 bases lying between them. The CDR3 sequence is CSVAPEEQEIHGANVLTF. CDR3 bases: TGCAGCGTCGCCCCGGAGGAGCAAGAGATTCACGGGGCCAACGTCCTGACTTTC.

This clonotype was detected only a few times. The chain has TRBV7-2 and TRBJ2-3; TRBD2 is a possible D gene (7 bases). CDR1 is SGHTA, CDR2 FQGNSA, per germline. This CDR3 has 15 residues. Trimming stripped 5 bases from V and 1 base from J, with 13 bases between. The CDR3 coding sequence is TGTGCCAGCAGCATGGGGGGGCCTGGCACAGATACGCAGTATTTT. As protein: CASSMGGPGTDTQYF.

This clonotype was picked up one time. The gene calls are TRBV12-5 and TRBJ2-2; tentatively, D is TRBD1 (5 bases). CDR3 length: 14 residues. V was clipped by 5 bases and J by 7 bases, with 14 bases between them. Germline-derived CDR1 and CDR2 are LGHNT and FRNRAP. The CDR3: CASGPLGLSGELFF. The CDR3 DNA reads as TGTGCTAGTGGTCCCTTGGGGCTTAGCGGGGAGCTGTTTTTT.

The rearrangement uses TRBV9 and TRBJ1-6, with TRBD1 matching over 7 bases. Per the germline V gene, CDR1 is SGDLS and CDR2 is YYNGEE. V shed 3 bases, J shed 4 bases, and the junction held 4 bases outside the gene matches. The CDR3 is 15 amino acids. In DNA form, the CDR3 reads TGTGCCAGCAGCGCAACAGGGGAGTATAATTCACCCCTCCACTTT. Its translation: CASSATGEYNSPLHF.

This clonotype was observed a few times. The chain links TRBV2 to TRBJ2-7; D remains unclear. Per germline, CDR1 SNHLY and CDR2 FYNNEI. CDR3 length: 11 amino acids. V was pared by 3 bases and J by 5 bases, with 5 bases between. The CDR3 sequence is CASSEVHEQYF. CDR3 DNA: TGTGCCAGCAGTGAGGTCCACGAGCAGTACTTC.

V usage is TRBV29-1 and J usage is TRBJ2-1; 8 bases align to TRBD2. V was pared by 1 base and J by 12 bases, with 11 bases of the junction left unmatched. The CDR3 consists of 14 residues. Germline V gene sequence: CDR1 SQVTM, CDR2 ANQGSEA. The CDR3 loop reads CSVEGLAPTMRQFF. The CDR3 coding sequence is TGCAGCGTTGAAGGACTAGCGCCAACAATGAGGCAGTTCTTC.

This clonotype was found once. J is TRBJ1-4 and V is TRBV5-1; D possibly corresponds to TRBD1 (6 bases). The CDR3 sequence is 14 residues long. V dropped 5 bases and J dropped 3 bases, with 11 bases sitting between them. CDR1 and CDR2 from the germline V gene are SGHRS and YFSETQ. CDR3 sequence reads: CASRKQGANEKLFF. DNA of the CDR3: TGCGCCAGCAGGAAACAGGGCGCTAATGAAAAACTGTTTTTT.